Shown below are 15 T cell receptor beta chains from a single sample sequenced in a study of T cell responses to AZD1222 COVID-19 vaccine. Profiling relied on immunoSEQ multiplex PCR, and the TCRdb table lists in-frame clones only, not all of them. Of about 150,000 clones in the sample, 90% to 95% are singletons; the top ten hold 1% to 1.5%. This specimen consisted of peripheral blood, obtained 28 days after the second AZD1222 dose. These receptors all come from an adult who received the AZD1222 COVID-19 vaccine.

This rearrangement joins TRBV5-6 to TRBJ1-2; a possible D gene is TRBD1 (6 bases). Germline V gives CDR1 SGHDT, CDR2 YYEEEE. V dropped 4 bases and J dropped 1 base, with 14 bases sitting between them. CDR3 size: 15 residues. In DNA form, the CDR3 reads TGTGCCAGCAGCCCAATAGGACAGCTTAACTATGGCTACACCTTC. Amino acids: CASSPIGQLNYGYTF.

This clone was counted only a few times. CDR3 in DNA: TGTGCCAGCTCACAGGGGGCGGGCACTGAAGCTTTCTTT. It codes for CASSQGAGTEAFF. The chain is built from TRBV2 and TRBJ1-1, with 9 bases that match TRBD1. There are 13 residues in the CDR3. Losses at the gene ends were 8 bases for V and 4 bases for J; bases not matched to a gene: 5. Germline V CDR1 and CDR2: SNHLY, FYNNEI.

CDR3 residues: CASGTSGGVGQYF. DNA for the CDR3: TGTGCCAGCGGGACTAGCGGGGGGGTAGGGCAGTATTTT. The rearrangement links TRBV3-1 (or the pseudogene TRBV3-2) to TRBJ2-3; 16 positions match TRBD2. This CDR3 contains 13 residues. The germline V gene encodes CDR1 LGHDT and CDR2 YNNKEL (reference sequence). The trim removed 8 bases at V and 11 bases at J, leaving 4 bases unmatched.

The rearrangement uses TRBV5-1 and TRBJ2-7; D perhaps matches TRBD2 (5 bases). The CDR3 sequence is 14 residues long. CDR1 and CDR2 (germline): SGHRS, YFSETQ. V was trimmed by 6 bases and J by 2 bases, leaving 15 bases between them. The CDR3 nucleotides are TGCGCCAGCAAGGCCGGGCAGAGGGCCTACGAGCAGTACTTC. Its translation: CASKAGQRAYEQYF.

V is TRBV10-3 and J is TRBJ2-3; tentatively, D is TRBD1 (5 bases). The CDR3 covers 13 residues. The V gene's germline CDR1 is ENHRY and CDR2 SYGVKD. V lost 6 bases and J 2 bases, leaving 9 bases between the germline ends. CDR3 coding DNA: TGTGCCATCAGCAAGACAGTCACAGATACGCAGTATTTT. It translates to CAISKTVTDTQYF.

The V gene is TRBV7-9, the J gene TRBJ1-3; no clear D gene. V was cut by 2 bases and J by 0 bases, with 14 bases left in between. The CDR3 loop spans 17 amino acids. Germline assignment: CDR1 SEHNR and CDR2 FQNEAQ (reference sequence). The CDR3 protein is CASSLFPRNPSGNTIYF. DNA for the CDR3: TGTGCCAGCAGCTTATTCCCAAGGAATCCCTCTGGAAACACCATATATTTT.

The chain carries TRBV27 and TRBJ1-5; 7 bases match TRBD1. Unmatched junction bases numbered 4, after V lost 6 bases and J lost 2 bases. This CDR3 contains 14 residues. Germline CDR1 reads MNHEY; CDR2 reads SMNVEV (reference sequence). The CDR3 nucleotides read TGTGCCAGCAGACAGGGGTATGGCAATCAGCCCCAGCATTTT. As protein: CASRQGYGNQPQHF.

The V gene is TRBV13, the J gene TRBJ1-2; 9 bases fit TRBD1. There are 15 residues in the CDR3. The J segment lost 6 bases and the V segment lost 5 bases, leaving 10 bases of the junction unmatched. Germline V gene data show CDR1 as PRHDT and CDR2 as FYEKMQ (reference sequence). CDR3 sequence: CASSPHPDRGNGYTF. DNA of the CDR3: TGTGCCAGCAGCCCCCACCCGGACAGGGGAAATGGCTACACCTTC. Based on the CDR3 plus reference TRBV13 and TRBJ1-2, the full variable domain is AAGVIQSPRHLIKEKRETATLKCYPIPRHDTVYWYQQGPGQDPQFLISFYEKMQSDKGSIPDRFSAQQFSDYHSELNMSSLELGDSALYFCASSPHPDRGNGYTFGSGTRLTVV.

The table lists this clone with a count of one. The chain combines TRBV10-3 with TRBJ2-6, with 10 bases that match TRBD1. V was clipped by 0 bases and J by 0 bases; unmatched bases: 2. Looked up from germline, CDR1 is ENHRY and CDR2 is SYGVKD. This CDR3 region has 18 residues. The CDR3 protein is CAISESRTGGSGANVLTF. The CDR3 DNA is TGTGCCATCAGTGAGTCCAGGACAGGGGGCTCTGGGGCCAACGTCCTGACTTTC.

The gene calls are TRBV7-3 and TRBJ2-3; D not certain. The CDR3 runs 15 residues. CDR1 is SGHTA, CDR2 FQGTGA, per germline. V lost 2 bases, J lost 2 bases, and 11 bases lay in between. The CDR3 sequence: CASSLSGPATDTQYF. DNA of the CDR3: TGTGCCAGCAGCTTATCGGGTCCGGCCACAGATACGCAGTATTTT.

The rearrangement links TRBV5-1 to TRBJ1-2; 10 bases fit TRBD1. The germline CDR1 and CDR2 sequences are SGHRS and YFSETQ. There are 14 residues in the CDR3. V was pared by 4 bases and J by 10 bases, with 10 bases of the junction left unmatched. CDR3: CASSLTRDRGSYTF. The CDR3 nucleotides are TGCGCCAGCAGCCTGACCCGGGACAGGGGTTCCTACACCTTC. Looking up the rest from reference TRBV5-1 and TRBJ1-2 gives the full variable domain: KAGVTQTPRYLIKTRGQQVTLSCSPISGHRSVSWYQQTPGQGLQFLFEYFSETQRNKGNFPGRFSGRQFSNSRSEMNVSTLELGDSALYLCASSLTRDRGSYTFGSGTRLTVV.

The gene calls are TRBV27 and TRBJ1-2; D is unresolved. This CDR3 region has 16 residues. CDR1 and CDR2 (germline): MNHEY, SMNVEV (reference sequence). V was pared by 5 bases and J by 1 base, with 17 bases between. Here the CDR3 DNA reads TGTGCCAGCAGTCATATCCAGAAGACATATAACTATGGCTACACCTTC. Translating it yields CASSHIQKTYNYGYTF.

The rearrangement joins TRBV10-2 to TRBJ2-1, with D unresolved. This CDR3 comprises 13 residues. With 7 bases removed from V and 8 bases from J, the gap between germline ends came to 15 bases. Germline loops: CDR1 WSHSY, CDR2 SAAADI. The CDR3 DNA reads TGCGCCAGCAATCAAGAGAGACACCATGAGCAGTTCTTC. As protein: CASNQERHHEQFF.

V usage is TRBV9 and J usage is TRBJ2-7; maybe TRBD2 (6 bases). There are 14 residues in the CDR3. Germline V gene lookup returns CDR1 SGDLS and CDR2 YYNGEE. The V end lost 4 bases, the J end lost 2 bases, and 13 bases lay between the germline ends. The CDR3 sequence: CASSLGGKPYEQYF. The CDR3, as DNA: TGTGCCAGCAGCCTGGGAGGAAAACCCTACGAGCAGTACTTC.

V gene TRBV6-5 combines with J gene TRBJ2-3; D might be TRBD1 (6 bases). The CDR3 length is 14 residues. Looked up from germline, CDR1 is MNHEY and CDR2 is SVGAGI. V shed 4 bases and J shed 1 base, with 9 bases lying between them. The CDR3 loop is CASSLDRRTDTQYF. CDR3 sequence (DNA): TGTGCCAGCAGTTTAGACAGGCGCACAGATACGCAGTATTTT.